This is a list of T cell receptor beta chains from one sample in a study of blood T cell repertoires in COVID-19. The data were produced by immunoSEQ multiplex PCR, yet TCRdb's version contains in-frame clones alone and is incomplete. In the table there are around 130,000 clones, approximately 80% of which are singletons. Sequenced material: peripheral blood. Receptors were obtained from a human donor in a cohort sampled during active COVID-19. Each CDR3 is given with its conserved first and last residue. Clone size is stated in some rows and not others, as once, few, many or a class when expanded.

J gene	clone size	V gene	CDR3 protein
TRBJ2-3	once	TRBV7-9	CASSLDSGADTQYF
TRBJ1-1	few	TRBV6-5	CASNQDRASEAFF
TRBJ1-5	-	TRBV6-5	CASTIRDNNQPQHF
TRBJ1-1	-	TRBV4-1	CASSQGQNMNTEAFF
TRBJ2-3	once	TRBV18	CASSISLAGSSTDTQYF
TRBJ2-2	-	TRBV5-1	CASSQVAGYGGELFF
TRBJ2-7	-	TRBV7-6	CASSPSGGYLYEQYF
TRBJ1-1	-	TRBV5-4	CASSLVAGANTEAFF
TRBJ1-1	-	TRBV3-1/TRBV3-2	CASSQGTGINTEAFF
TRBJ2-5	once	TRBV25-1	CASSEYSLGRAWETQYF
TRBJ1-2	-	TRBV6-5	CASSPRVPYGYTF
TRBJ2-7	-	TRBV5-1	CASSLEGVGVTYEQYF
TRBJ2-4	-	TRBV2	CASSPHTGGNIQYF
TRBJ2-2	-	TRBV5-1	CASSTLTGGHTGELFF
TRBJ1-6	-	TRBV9	CASSGQGYNSPLHF
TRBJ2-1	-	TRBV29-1	CSVVRLAGLNEQFF
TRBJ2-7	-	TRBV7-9	CASSTDSEQYF
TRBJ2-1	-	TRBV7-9	CASSLERGTQGQFF
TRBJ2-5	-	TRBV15	CATSRPPGGYQYF
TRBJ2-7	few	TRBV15	CATSSDAGGFREEQYF
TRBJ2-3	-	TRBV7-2	CASSPRLAGLPDTQYF
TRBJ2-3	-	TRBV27	CASRSGGQVDTQYF
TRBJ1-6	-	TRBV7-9	CASSRGDSPLHF
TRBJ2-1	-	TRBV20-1	CSASSLFGRGGNNEQFF
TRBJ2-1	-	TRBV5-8	CASSLAPERGALDEQFF
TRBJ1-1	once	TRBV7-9	CASSQRQGRNTEAFF
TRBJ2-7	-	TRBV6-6	CASRSSGTGSYEQYF
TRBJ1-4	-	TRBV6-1	CASSEGGIGGLGYEKLFF
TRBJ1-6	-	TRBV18	CASSPQEGGVPGSPLHF
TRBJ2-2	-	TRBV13	CASSSGTALPGELFF
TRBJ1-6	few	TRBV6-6	CASSYERNSPLHF
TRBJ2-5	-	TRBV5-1	CASSPIISGGGQETQYF
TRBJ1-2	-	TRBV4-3	CASSQVGGNGYTF
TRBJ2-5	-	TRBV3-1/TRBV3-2	CASSQDTGIQGTQYF
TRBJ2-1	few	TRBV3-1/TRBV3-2	CASSRSASSNEQFF
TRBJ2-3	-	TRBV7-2	CASSPTASGGPSTDTQYF
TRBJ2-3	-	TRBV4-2	CASSQDTASTQYF
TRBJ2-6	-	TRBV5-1	CASSTSGQTDGANVLTF
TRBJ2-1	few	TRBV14	CASSPAGLAYNEQFF
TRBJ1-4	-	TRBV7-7	CASSSGGGEKLFF
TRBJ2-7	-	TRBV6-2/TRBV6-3	CASSYLGTGGEQYF
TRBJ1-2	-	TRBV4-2	CASSRETGPLSGYTF
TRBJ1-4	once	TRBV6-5	CASSYEGGTNEKLFF
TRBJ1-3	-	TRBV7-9	CASSLGQLNTIYF
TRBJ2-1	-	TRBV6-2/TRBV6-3	CASSYDYYNEQFF
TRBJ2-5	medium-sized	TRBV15	CATSRYGGEHQYF
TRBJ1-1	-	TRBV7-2	CASSFPTGGTEAFF
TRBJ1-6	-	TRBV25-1	CASKDRVGAPLHF
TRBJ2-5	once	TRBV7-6	CASSFQGSGETQYF
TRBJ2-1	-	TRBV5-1	CASSFSAGEQFF
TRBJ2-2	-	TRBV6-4	CASSLGVNTGELFF